This T cell receptor (beta chain) is from a study of shared clonotypes between healthy human individuals. Study as a whole: Researchers assigned three CD4 naive, three CD4 memory, two CD8 naive and one CD8 memory plate to each donor. Whole-study results and caveats: Blood was the only sampled material, and tissue repertoires likely differ.

Using roughly 200 ng DNA, 30,000 or so T cell genomes, the sorted-subset replicate PCRs were run. The method was immunoSEQ multiplex PCR; TCRdb's version includes in-frame clones alone and lacks a portion of them. The table lists around 700,000 clones, about 90% of them singletons. This CDR3 has 15 amino acids. V dropped 4 bases and J dropped 1; count of bases not matched to a gene: 4. From germline, CDR1 is SGDLS and CDR2 YYNGEE. Notes on this clone: The antigen remains unidentified.

CD45RO-negative, CCR7-selected cells formed the naive CD8 fraction, which excluded terminally differentiated effector memory CD45RA+ cells. All of the donors resided in Nashville, Tennessee, and each was a Caucasian adult. The sequenced sample consisted of naive CD8+ T cells sorted from blood. The chain has TRBV9 and TRBJ2-2; 7 bases agree with TRBD1. The source of this sequence is a young man in good health. The CDR3 protein is CASSTGTENTGELFF. In DNA form, the CDR3 reads TGTGCCAGCAGCACTGGGACAGAGAACACCGGGGAGCTGTTTTTT.